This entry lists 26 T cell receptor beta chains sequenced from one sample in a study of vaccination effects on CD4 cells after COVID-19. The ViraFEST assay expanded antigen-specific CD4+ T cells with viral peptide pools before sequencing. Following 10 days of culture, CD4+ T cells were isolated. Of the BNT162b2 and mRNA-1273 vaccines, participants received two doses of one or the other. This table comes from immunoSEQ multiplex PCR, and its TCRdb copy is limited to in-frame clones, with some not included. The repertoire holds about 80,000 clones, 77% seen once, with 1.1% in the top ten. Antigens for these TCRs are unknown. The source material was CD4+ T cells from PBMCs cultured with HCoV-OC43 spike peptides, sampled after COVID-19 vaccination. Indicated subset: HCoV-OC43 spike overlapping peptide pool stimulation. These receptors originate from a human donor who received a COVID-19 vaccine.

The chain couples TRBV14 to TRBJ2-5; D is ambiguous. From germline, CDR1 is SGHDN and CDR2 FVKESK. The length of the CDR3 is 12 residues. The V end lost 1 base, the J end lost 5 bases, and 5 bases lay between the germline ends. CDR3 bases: TGTGCCAGCAGCCAAGTGCACGAGACCCAGTACTTC. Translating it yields CASSQVHETQYF.

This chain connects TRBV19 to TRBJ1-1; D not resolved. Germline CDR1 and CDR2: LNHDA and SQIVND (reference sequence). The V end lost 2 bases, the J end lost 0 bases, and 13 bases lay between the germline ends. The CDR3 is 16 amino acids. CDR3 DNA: TGTGCCAGTAGTATACTTCGCGGCCGACTGAACACTGAAGCTTTCTTT. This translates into CASSILRGRLNTEAFF.

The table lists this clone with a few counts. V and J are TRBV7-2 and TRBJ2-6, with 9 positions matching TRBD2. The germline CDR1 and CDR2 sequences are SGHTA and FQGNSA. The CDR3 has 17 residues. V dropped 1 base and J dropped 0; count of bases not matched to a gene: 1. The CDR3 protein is CASSLDSGGSGANVLTF. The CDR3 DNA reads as TGTGCCAGCAGCTTAGATAGCGGGGGCTCTGGGGCCAACGTCCTGACTTTC.

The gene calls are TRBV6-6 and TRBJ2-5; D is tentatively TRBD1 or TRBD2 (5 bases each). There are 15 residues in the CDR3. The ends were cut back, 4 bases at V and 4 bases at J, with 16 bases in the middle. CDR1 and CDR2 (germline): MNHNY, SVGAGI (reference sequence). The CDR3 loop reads CASSWGLELPETQYF. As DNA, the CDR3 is TGTGCCAGCAGTTGGGGGTTGGAGCTCCCAGAGACCCAGTACTTC.

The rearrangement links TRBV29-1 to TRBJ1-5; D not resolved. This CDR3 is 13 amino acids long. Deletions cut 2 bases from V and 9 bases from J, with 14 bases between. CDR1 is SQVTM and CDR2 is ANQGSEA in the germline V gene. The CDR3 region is CSVECLAVGPQHF. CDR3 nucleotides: TGCAGCGTTGAATGCCTCGCGGTAGGGCCCCAGCATTTT.

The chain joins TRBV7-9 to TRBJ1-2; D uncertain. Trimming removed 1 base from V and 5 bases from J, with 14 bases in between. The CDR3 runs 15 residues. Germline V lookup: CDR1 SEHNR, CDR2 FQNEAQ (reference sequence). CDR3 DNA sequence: TGTGCCAGCAGCTTAGGTTCATCTCCTTGGTATGGCTACACCTTC. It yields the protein CASSLGSSPWYGYTF.

DNA for the CDR3: TGTGCCAGCAGCTTAGTCCCAGGAGGGGGCACTGAAGCTTTCTTT. Translation gives CASSLVPGGGTEAFF. The genes are TRBV7-8 and TRBJ1-1; the D gene is possibly TRBD1 (6 bases). Trimming removed 1 base from V and 4 bases from J, with 13 bases in between. Germline loops: CDR1 SGHVS, CDR2 FQNEAQ. The CDR3 loop spans 15 amino acids.

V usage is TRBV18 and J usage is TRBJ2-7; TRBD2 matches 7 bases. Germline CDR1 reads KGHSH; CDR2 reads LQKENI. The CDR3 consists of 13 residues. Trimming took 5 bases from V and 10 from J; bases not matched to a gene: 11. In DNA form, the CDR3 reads TGTGCCAGCTCATCAACTCACCGGGACTATCAGTACGTC. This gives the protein CASSSTHRDYQYV.

Written as DNA, the CDR3 is TGCGCCAGCAGCTTGGACAGGGAAGAGACCCAGTACTTC. Translated, it gives CASSLDREETQYF. The chain recombines TRBV5-1 with TRBJ2-5; D is perhaps TRBD1 (6 bases). CDR3 length: 13 amino acids. The V gene's germline CDR1 is SGHRS and CDR2 YFSETQ. V gave up 0 bases and J gave up 3 bases, with 6 bases separating them.

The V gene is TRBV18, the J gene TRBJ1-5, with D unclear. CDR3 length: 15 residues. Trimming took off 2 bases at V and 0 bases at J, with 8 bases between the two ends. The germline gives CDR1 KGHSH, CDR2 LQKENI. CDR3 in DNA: TGTGCCAGCTCACCAGCCGCAGGTAGCAATCAGCCCCAGCATTTT. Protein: CASSPAAGSNQPQHF. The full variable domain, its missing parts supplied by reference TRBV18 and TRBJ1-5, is NAGVMQNPRHLVRRRGQEARLRCSPMKGHSHVYWYRQLPEEGLKFMVYLQKENIIDESGMPKERFSAEFPKEGPSILRIQQVVRGDSAAYFCASSPAAGSNQPQHFGDGTRLSIL.

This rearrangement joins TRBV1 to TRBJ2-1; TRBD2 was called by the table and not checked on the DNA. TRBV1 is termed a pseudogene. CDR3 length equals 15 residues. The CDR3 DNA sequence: TGCACCAGCAGCCAAGTAGCGGGGCGAAACAATGAGCAGTTCTTC. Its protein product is CTSSQVAGRNNEQFF.

CDR3 loop: CASSLAGGTDTQYF. CDR3 nucleotides: TGCGCCAGCAGCTTGGCCGGGGGCACAGATACGCAGTATTTT. The V gene is TRBV5-1, the J gene TRBJ2-3, with D possibly being TRBD2 (5 bases). Germline V gives CDR1 SGHRS, CDR2 YFSETQ. Between the trimmed V and J ends, which lost 0 bases and 1 base, there was a span of 6 bases. The CDR3 is 14 amino acids.

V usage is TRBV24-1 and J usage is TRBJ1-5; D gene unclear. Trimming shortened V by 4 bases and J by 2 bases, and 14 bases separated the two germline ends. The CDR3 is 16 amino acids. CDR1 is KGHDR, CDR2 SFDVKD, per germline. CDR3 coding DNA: TGTGCCACCAGTGACGCGGACGCTACGGGCAATCAGCCCCAGCATTTT. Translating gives CATSDADATGNQPQHF.

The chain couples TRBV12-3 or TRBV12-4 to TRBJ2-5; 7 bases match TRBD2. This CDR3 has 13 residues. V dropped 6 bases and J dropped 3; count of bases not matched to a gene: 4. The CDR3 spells CASRRGREETQYF. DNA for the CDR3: TGTGCCAGCAGGAGAGGGAGGGAAGAGACCCAGTACTTC.

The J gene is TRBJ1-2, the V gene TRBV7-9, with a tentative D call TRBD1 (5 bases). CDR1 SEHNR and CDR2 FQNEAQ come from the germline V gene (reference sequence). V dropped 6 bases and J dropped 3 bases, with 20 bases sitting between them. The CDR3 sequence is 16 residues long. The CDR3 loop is CASSQHVTGAHYGYTF. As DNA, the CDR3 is TGTGCCAGCAGTCAGCACGTCACAGGTGCCCACTATGGCTACACCTTC.

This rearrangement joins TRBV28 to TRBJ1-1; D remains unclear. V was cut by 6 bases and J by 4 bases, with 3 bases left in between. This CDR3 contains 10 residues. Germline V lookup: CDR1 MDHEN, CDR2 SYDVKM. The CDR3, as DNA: TGTGCCAGCAGATCCACTGAAGCTTTCTTT. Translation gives CASRSTEAFF.

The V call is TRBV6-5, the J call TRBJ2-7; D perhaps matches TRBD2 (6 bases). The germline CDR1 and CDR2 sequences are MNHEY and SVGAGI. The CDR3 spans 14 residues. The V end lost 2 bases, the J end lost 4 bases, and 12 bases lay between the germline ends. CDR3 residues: CASSYGGTGYEQYV. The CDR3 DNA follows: TGTGCCAGCAGTTACGGGGGGACTGGATACGAGCAGTACGTC.

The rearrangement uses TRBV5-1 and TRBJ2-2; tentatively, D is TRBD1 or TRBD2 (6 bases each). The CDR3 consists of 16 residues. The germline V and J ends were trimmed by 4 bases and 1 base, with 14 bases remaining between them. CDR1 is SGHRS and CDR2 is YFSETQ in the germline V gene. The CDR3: CASSLRGTQNTGELFF. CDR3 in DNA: TGCGCCAGCAGCCTCCGCGGGACACAGAACACCGGGGAGCTGTTTTTT.

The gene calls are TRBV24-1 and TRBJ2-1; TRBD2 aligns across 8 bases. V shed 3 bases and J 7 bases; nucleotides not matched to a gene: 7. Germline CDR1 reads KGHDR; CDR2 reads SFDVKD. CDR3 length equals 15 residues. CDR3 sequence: CATSDASGGGNEQFF. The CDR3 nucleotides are TGTGCCACCAGTGATGCGAGCGGGGGTGGGAATGAGCAGTTCTTC.

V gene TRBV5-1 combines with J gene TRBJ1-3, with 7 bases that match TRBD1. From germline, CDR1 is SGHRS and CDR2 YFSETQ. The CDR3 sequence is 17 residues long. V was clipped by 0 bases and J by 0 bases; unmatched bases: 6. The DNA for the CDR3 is TGCGCCAGCAGCTTGGGGCCACAGGGGAGCTCTGGAAACACCATATATTTT. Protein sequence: CASSLGPQGSSGNTIYF.

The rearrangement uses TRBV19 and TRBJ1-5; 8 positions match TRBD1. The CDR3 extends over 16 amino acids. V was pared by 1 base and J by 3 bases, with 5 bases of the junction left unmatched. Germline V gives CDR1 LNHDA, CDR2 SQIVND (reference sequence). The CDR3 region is CASSIVTGGYNQPQHF. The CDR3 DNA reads TGTGCCAGTAGTATAGTAACAGGGGGATACAATCAGCCCCAGCATTTT.

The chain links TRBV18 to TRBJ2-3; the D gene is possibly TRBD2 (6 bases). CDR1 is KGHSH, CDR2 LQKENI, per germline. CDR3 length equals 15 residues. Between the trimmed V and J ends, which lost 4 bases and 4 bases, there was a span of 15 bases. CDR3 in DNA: TGTGCCAGCTCACGAGGCTCTTCGGGGGCAGATACGCAGTATTTT. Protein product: CASSRGSSGADTQYF.

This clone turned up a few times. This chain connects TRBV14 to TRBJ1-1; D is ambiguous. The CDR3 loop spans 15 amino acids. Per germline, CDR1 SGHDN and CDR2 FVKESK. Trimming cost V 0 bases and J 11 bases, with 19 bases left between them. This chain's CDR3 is CASSQDRLRRLDAFF. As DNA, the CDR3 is TGTGCCAGCAGCCAAGATCGGCTGAGGAGGCTCGACGCTTTCTTT.

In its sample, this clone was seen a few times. The CDR3 DNA follows: TGTGCCAGTAGTCTTTTGAGGGGTGAGTCCCTCCACTTT. As protein: CASSLLRGESLHF. The genes are TRBV19 and TRBJ1-6; D perhaps matches TRBD1 (5 bases). Trimming stripped 5 bases from V and 14 bases from J, with 16 bases between. The CDR3 has 13 amino acids. Germline CDR1 and CDR2: LNHDA and SQIVND (reference sequence).

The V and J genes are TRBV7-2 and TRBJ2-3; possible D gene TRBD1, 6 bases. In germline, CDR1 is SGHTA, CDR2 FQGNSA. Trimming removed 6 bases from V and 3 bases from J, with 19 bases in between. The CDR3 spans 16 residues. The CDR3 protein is CASRTLRQAGTDTQYF. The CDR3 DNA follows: TGTGCCAGCAGGACCCTCCGACAGGCCGGGACAGATACGCAGTATTTT.

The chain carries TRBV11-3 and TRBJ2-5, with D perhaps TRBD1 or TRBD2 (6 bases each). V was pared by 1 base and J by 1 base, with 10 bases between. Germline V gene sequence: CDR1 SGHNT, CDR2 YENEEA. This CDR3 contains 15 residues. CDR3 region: CASSLGSGAQETQYF. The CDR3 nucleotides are TGTGCCAGCAGCTTAGGATCGGGGGCCCAAGAGACCCAGTACTTC.